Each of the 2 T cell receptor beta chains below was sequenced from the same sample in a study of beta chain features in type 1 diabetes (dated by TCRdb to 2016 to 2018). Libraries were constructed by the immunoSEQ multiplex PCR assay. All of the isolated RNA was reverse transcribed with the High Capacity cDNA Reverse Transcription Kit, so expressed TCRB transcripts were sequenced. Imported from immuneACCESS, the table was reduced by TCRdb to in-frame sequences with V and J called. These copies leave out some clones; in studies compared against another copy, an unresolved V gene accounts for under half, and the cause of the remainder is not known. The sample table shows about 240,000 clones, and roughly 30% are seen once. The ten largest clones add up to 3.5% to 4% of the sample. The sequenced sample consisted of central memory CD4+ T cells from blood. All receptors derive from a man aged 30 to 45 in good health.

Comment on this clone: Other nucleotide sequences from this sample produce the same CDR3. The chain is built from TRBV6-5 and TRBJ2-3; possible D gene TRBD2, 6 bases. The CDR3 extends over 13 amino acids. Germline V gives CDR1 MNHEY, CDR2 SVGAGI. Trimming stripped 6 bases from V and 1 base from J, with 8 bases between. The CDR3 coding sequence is TGTGCCAGCAGGGTAGCGGGCACAGATACGCAGTATTTT. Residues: CASRVAGTDTQYF.

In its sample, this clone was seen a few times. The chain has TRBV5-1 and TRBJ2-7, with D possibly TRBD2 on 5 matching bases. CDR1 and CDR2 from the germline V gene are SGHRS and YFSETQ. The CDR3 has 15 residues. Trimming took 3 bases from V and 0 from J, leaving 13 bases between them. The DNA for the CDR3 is TGCGCCAGCAGCTCCCGGGGAGTGAGCTCCTACGAGCAGTACTTC. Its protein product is CASSSRGVSSYEQYF.